This T cell receptor (beta chain) was sequenced during a study of CXCR3-negative and CXCR3-positive naive CD8 T cells (dated by TCRdb to 2018 to 2020). As for the study more broadly: In total, about 150 million TRB reads were obtained, corresponding to roughly 1.5 +/- 0.3 million reads per library. Naive subsets from 5 or 6 donors and memory cells from 3 donors were included in the TRBV-TRBJ cluster analysis. Diversity and physicochemical repertoire analyses were performed on around 10 donors pooled from two independent experiments.

For every CD8+ T cell subset, over 250,000 cells were flow-sorted straight into RLT lysis buffer, and each subset was sorted in triplicate. Naive CD8+ T cells were defined stringently as CD45RO-CCR7+CD27+CD95- to exclude memory contaminants. Using standard density gradient centrifugation, peripheral blood mononuclear cells were isolated from buffy coats. A FACSAria III was used to flow-sort naive CD8+ T cells into CXCR3-negative and CXCR3-positive populations. Total RNA was extracted from sorted cells with an RNeasy Mini Kit. TCRdb shows the sequencer as NextSeq 550. The Human TCR Profiling Kit (MiLaboratory) was used to prepare UMI-labeled 5' RACE TRB cDNA libraries. The full amount of extracted RNA was used for cDNA synthesis, and the full amount of resulting cDNA was used for PCR amplification. The libraries were made side by side, with each library going through the same number of PCR cycles. Under the source paper's analysis protocol: About 53,000 +/- 9,400 unique UMI-labeled TRB cDNA molecules per library were extracted with MIGEC and MiXCR, with at least two reads per UMI required. Each library averaged approximately 40,000 +/- 10,000 functional in-frame TRB CDR3 nucleotide clonotypes without stop codons. After downsampling to 5000 UMI-labeled TRB molecules per sample, diversity metrics such as normalized Shannon-Wiener and Chao1 were calculated in VDJtools. For the central five CDR3 residues, VDJtools calculated physicochemical properties weighted by clonotype size, namely interaction energy, strength, volume and Kidera factor 4. Each entry corresponds to one CDR3 protein sequence from reads that TCRdb reprocessed, and DNA is not given. The V and J calls, along with clone size, are taken from TCRdb and not from the paper's own processing. The table of this sample itemizes 100,000 to 150,000 distinct CDR3 sequences. The top ten clonotypes cover about 0.61% of the sample.

Beyond this particular receptor, the publication reports: Compared with CXCR3-negative naive cells, CXCR3-positive naive cells had TRB CDR3s with higher hydrophobicity (lower Kidera factor 4), lower energy, and higher strength and volume indices. Because surface CD5, which has been linked to self-reactivity in mice, was comparable between naive subsets, TCR interaction strength was also inferred from TRB CDR3 physicochemical properties. Within the same donor, TRBV-TRBJ usage looked similar between naive CXCR3-negative and CXCR3-positive cells, but memory cells had distinct patterns. Repertoire diversity was comparably high in both naive subsets but much lower in memory CD8+ T cells. Freshly isolated PBMCs were used for most assays because CXCR3 expression partially decreased after cryopreservation.

The CDR3 runs 14 amino acids, cysteine and phenylalanine included. The record lacks a DNA sequence. The germline V gene specifies SGHVS as CDR1 and FQNEAQ as CDR2. In the case of this clonotype: Its antigen is still unknown.

The sample comprised naive CXCR3+ CD8+ T cells from blood. The sample's cell subset or site, from its label and the paper: CD45RO-CCR7+CD27+CD95- naive CD8+ T cells expressing CXCR3 (TNR3+). Rearrangement joined TRBV7-8 to TRBJ1-1; TCRdb's assignment of TRBD1 cannot be checked, as there is no DNA. This sequence was found in a human donor in good health. Some clones in this sample may be carry-over from other donors' samples. The CDR3 reads as follows: CASSLIRGDTEAFF.